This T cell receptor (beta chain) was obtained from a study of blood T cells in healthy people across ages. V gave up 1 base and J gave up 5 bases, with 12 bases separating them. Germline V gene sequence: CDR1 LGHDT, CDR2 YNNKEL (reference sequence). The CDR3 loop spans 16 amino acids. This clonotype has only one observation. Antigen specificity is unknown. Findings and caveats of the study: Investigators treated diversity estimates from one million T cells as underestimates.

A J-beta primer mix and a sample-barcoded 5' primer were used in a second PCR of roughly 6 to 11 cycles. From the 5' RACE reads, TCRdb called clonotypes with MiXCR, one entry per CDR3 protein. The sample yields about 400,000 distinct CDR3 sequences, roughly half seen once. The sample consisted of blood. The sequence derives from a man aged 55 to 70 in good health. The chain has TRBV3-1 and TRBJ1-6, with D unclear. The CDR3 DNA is TGTGCCAGCAGCCAAGCCCCCAGGAGAAATAATTCACCCCTCCACTTT. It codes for CASSQAPRRNNSPLHF.